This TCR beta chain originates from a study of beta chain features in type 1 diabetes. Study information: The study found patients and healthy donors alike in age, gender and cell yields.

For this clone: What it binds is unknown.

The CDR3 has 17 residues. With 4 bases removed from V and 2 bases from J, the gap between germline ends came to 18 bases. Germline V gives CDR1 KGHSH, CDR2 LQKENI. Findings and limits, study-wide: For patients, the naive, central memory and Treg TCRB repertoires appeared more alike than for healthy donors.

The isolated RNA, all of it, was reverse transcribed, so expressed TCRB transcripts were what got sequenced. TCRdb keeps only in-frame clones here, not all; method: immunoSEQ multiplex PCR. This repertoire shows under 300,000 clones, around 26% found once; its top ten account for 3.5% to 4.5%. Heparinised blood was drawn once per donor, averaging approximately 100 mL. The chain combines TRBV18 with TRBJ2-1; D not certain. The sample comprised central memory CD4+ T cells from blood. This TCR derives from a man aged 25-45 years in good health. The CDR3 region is CASSRLAQGSAYNEQFF. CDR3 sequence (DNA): TGTGCCAGCTCACGACTGGCACAAGGATCGGCCTACAATGAGCAGTTCTTC.